Sequencing of this T cell receptor beta chain was carried out in a study of blood T cell repertoires in COVID-19 (dated by TCRdb to 2020 to 2022). Regarding the research as a whole: Collaborator samples came from the United States, Italy and Spain and covered acute and convalescent phases of COVID-19. The material from the prospective study consisted of cDNA or gDNA derived from T cells, B-cell-depleted T cells, or PBMCs. The dataset comprised deeply sampled blood TCRbeta repertoires from subjects exposed to, actively infected with, or recovered from COVID-19. The repertoires were released in a freely available public database meant as a resource for research on the immune response to SARS-CoV-2. The samples were drawn from the first 160 participants of the ongoing ImmuneRACE study and from 950 to 1,500 subjects provided by 6 global collaborators. A de-identified subject ID, COVID-19 status, age in years and sex were almost always included in the sample metadata. Where HLA class I and class II types were available, the types were taken from metadata supplied by the sample provider, not from assay-based typing. On the study overall, not on this receptor specifically: How much clinical and demographic metadata was included differed by source and by participant, and the metadata was provided uncurated.

The CDR3 starts with the cysteine, ends with the phenylalanine, and has 15 residues. Only CDR3 DNA remains: 45 bases, in frame from the first base. Looking up the germline V gene yields CDR1 SGHAT and CDR2 FQNNGV. Germline trimming: 2 bases from V, 5 bases from J; junction bases outside gene matches: 7. The collaborating institutions used their own protocols to collect whole blood in K2EDTA tubes. For TCRbeta analysis, collaborators shipped samples as frozen whole blood, isolated PBMCs, or DNA extracted from either of those sample types. Points on this clone: This clone's antigen is unknown. Qualities for individual bases were not recorded, and no much larger clone is one base off.

The immunoSEQ Assay, a bias-controlled multiplex PCR, was used to amplify TCRbeta CDR3 regions from genomic DNA. On the authors' methods: Nucleated cell counts per sample were estimated from amplification of reference gene primers within the assay. Sequence reads were collapsed and filtered to measure the absolute abundance of every unique TCRbeta CDR3 rearrangement. For each sample, productive Simpson clonality was calculated by taking the square root of Simpson's diversity index across productive rearrangements. Held by TCRdb, this immuneACCESS table contains in-frame sequences only and omits some clones. Under half of the omission traces to an unresolved V gene where checked; the cause of the rest is unknown. The V and J calls and the clone size are those of that table, but D and trimming were determined from the DNA. The sample has roughly 120,000 clones on record, around 80% of them singletons. The ten largest account for 1.5% to 2% of the sample.

Sequenced: peripheral blood. The sequence came from a man aged 65 to 85 with acute or convalescent COVID-19. The sequence is built from TRBV11-2 and TRBJ2-5, with 8 middle bases fitting TRBD2. The DNA sequence is TGTGCCAGCAGCTTATTCAGCGGGGGTACCGAGACCCAGTACTTC. The encoded protein is CASSLFSGGTETQYF.